This entry lists 15 T cell receptor beta chains sequenced from one sample in a study of read filtering for tumor transcriptome and immune sequencing. This library used around 0.4 ug RNA and molecular barcoded adaptors spanning alpha/delta and beta/gamma chains. Each CDR3 protein is one row after TCRdb ran MiXCR on the reads. This sample has 90,000 to 95,000 distinct CDR3 sequences, with roughly a fifth found just once. The sample comprised a population of CD138-negative cells sorted from bone marrow. The receptor set was obtained from a donor at least 40 years old with multiple myeloma.

This clonotype was recorded a few times. CDR3 region: CASSSGLAGGYNEQFF. The CDR3 DNA is TGTGCCAGCAGCTCGGGACTAGCGGGGGGTTACAATGAGCAGTTCTTC. The chain has TRBV7-2 and TRBJ2-1; the match to TRBD2 covers 15 bases. Losses at the gene ends were 4 bases for V and 4 bases for J; bases not matched to a gene: 2. Germline V lookup: CDR1 SGHTA, CDR2 FQGNSA. The CDR3 runs 16 residues.

Regarding this clonotype: Given a much more abundant clone one base away, this may be a read error. This chain links TRBV7-2 with TRBJ2-3; 8 nucleotides match TRBD2. J was trimmed by 1 base and V by 8 bases; bases with no gene match: 5. Germline V CDR1 and CDR2: SGHTA, FQGNSA. The CDR3 contains 14 residues. The CDR3 reads CASGRRGGTDTQYF. CDR3 sequence (DNA): TGTGCCAGCGGGAGGCGGGGGGGCACAGATACGCAGTATTTT.

This clonotype was recorded many times. The CDR3 region has the DNA TGTGCCAGCAGTTTCAGGTTTGGCGGGGGGCGTCACAATGAGCAGTTCTTC. Translation gives CASSFRFGGGRHNEQFF. V is TRBV27 and J is TRBJ2-1, with 8 bases that match TRBD2. V gave up 3 bases and J gave up 5 bases; unmatched junction bases: 12. The CDR3 is made up of 17 amino acids. The germline CDR1 and CDR2 sequences are MNHEY and SMNVEV (reference sequence).

This clonotype was detected many times. The gene calls are TRBV7-2 and TRBJ1-2; D is unresolved. Germline CDR1 SGHTA, CDR2 FQGNSA. The V end was cut by 5 bases, the J end by 4 bases, with 11 bases between. This CDR3 is built from 13 residues. CDR3 protein: CASSPGEGYGYTF. The CDR3 DNA is TGTGCCAGCAGCCCGGGAGAGGGCTATGGCTACACCTTC.

This clonotype has a count of ten or more. The rearrangement links TRBV19 to TRBJ1-5; D not certain. The germline V gene has CDR1 LNHDA and CDR2 SQIVND (reference sequence). This CDR3 contains 13 residues. The V gene lost 4 bases and the J gene lost 4 bases, with 8 bases spanning the gap. The CDR3 protein is CASSTTKNQPQHF. In nucleotides, the CDR3 is TGTGCCAGTAGTACCACGAAAAATCAGCCCCAGCATTTT.

Concerning this clonotype: Since a much larger clone is just one base distant, this may be a read error. This chain uses TRBV5-1 with TRBJ1-1; TRBD1 matches 7 bases. The CDR3 runs to 14 residues. J lost 4 bases, V lost 1 base, and 4 bases had no gene match. From germline, CDR1 is SGHRS and CDR2 YFSETQ. The CDR3 sequence is CASSLLGQSTEAFF. CDR3 DNA: TGCGCCAGCAGCTTGCTGGGACAGAGCACTGAAGCTTTCTTT.

Regarding this clonotype: Since a much larger clone is just one base distant, this may be a read error. The rearrangement uses TRBV6-1 and TRBJ2-5; D may be TRBD2 (6 bases). This CDR3 region has 15 residues. Germline V gives CDR1 MNHNS, CDR2 SASEGT. The CDR3 loop is CASSEAGWGRETQCF. In nucleotides, the CDR3 is TGTGCCAGCAGTGAAGCTGGGTGGGGCCGGGAGACCCAGTGCTTC.

This clonotype was seen ten or more times. The chain uses TRBV12-3 or TRBV12-4 and TRBJ2-3, with 8 bases fitting TRBD1. This CDR3 is built from 15 residues. The V segment lost 1 base and the J segment 5 bases; nucleotides outside the gene matches: 5. The CDR3 sequence is CASSLGGTGGDTQYF. The CDR3, as DNA: TGTGCCAGCAGTTTAGGCGGGACAGGAGGAGATACGCAGTATTTT.

V gene TRBV28 combines with J gene TRBJ2-7, with TRBD1 matching 7 bases. J lost 3 bases, V lost 2 bases, and 7 bases had no gene match. Germline-derived CDR1 and CDR2 are MDHEN and SYDVKM. This CDR3 has 15 residues. Here the CDR3 DNA reads TGTGCCAGCAGTTTACCTACAGGGGCCGGCTACGAGCAGTACTTC. Translating gives CASSLPTGAGYEQYF.

This chain joins TRBV29-1 and TRBJ2-3; the D gene is possibly TRBD2 (5 bases). CDR1 and CDR2 (germline): SQVTM, ANQGSEA. Trimming took off 4 bases at V and 11 bases at J, with 16 bases between the two ends. This CDR3 is 12 amino acids long. The CDR3 sequence: CSVGRTGLMQYF. CDR3 nucleotide sequence: TGCAGCGTTGGAAGGACTGGGTTAATGCAGTATTTT.

With respect to this clonotype: A read error is the likely source, as a far larger clone sits one nucleotide away. The CDR3 does not end in the conserved phenylalanine or tryptophan, so this is likely a read error. The chain carries TRBV7-3 and TRBJ2-1; TRBD1 aligns across 10 bases. The CDR3 loop spans 16 amino acids. Germline CDR1 is SGHTA and CDR2 is FQGTGA. Trimming took 2 bases from V and 7 from J; bases not matched to a gene: 8. The CDR3 DNA is TGTGCCAGCAGCTTAGATGGGGACAGGGGTGGTAATGAGCAGTTCTAC. This gives the protein CASSLDGDRGGNEQFY.

This clonotype was observed many times. V and J are TRBV5-1 and TRBJ2-5; TRBD1 might be the D (6 bases). CDR1 is SGHRS and CDR2 is YFSETQ in the germline V gene. V was trimmed by 4 bases and J by 5 bases, leaving 18 bases between them. The CDR3 covers 15 residues. The DNA of the CDR3 is TGCGCCAGCAGCGCGACCGGGACACTCAGGGAGACCCAGTACTTC. Its translation: CASSATGTLRETQYF.

This clonotype came up once. This rearrangement joins TRBV28 to TRBJ2-5; D may match TRBD1 or TRBD2 (6 bases each). Germline lookup yields CDR1 MDHEN and CDR2 SYDVKM. V lost 6 bases to trimming and J lost 4 bases, with 18 bases between them. The CDR3 is 15 amino acids. As DNA, the CDR3 is TGTGCCAGCAGCACTGCGGGACAAATAGGAGAGACCCAGTACTTC. Its protein is CASSTAGQIGETQYF.

This clonotype was recorded once. An end of the junction differs from the germline gene, which may be a read error. V usage is TRBV4-1 and J usage is TRBJ2-1; possibly TRBD2 for D (5 bases). The CDR3 consists of 12 residues. Looked up from germline, CDR1 is MGHRA and CDR2 is YSYEKL. The CDR3, as DNA: TGTGCCAGCGGCCCGGGATACAATGAGCAGTTCTTC. Its translation: CASGPGYNEQFF.

The table lists this clonotype with a few counts. The chain links TRBV7-9 to TRBJ1-2; D not certain. V dropped 4 bases and J dropped 5 bases, with 5 bases sitting between them. Germline V gene sequence: CDR1 SEHNR, CDR2 FQNEAQ (reference sequence). The CDR3 covers 11 residues. The CDR3 is CASSWLYGYTF. CDR3 sequence (DNA): TGTGCCAGCAGCTGGCTTTATGGCTACACCTTC.